Below are 21 T cell receptor beta chains sequenced from a single sample in a study of tissue T cells after allogeneic stem cell transplantation. Described time point: mouse harvest day 7 after allogeneic transplant. Each mouse received 10^7 T-cell-depleted marrow cells plus 10^6 splenic CD5+ T cells by tail vein. Repertoires were generated with immunoSEQ multiplex PCR, while TCRdb's copy carries only in-frame clones and drops some. The sample holds about 5,000 clones; 40% to 60% are singletons and the top ten take about a tenth. Sequenced: gut tissue. All receptors derive from a female BALB/c mouse given C57BL/6 T cells with graft-versus-host disease after an allogeneic hematopoietic cell transplant.

With respect to this clone: Gene names denote mouse genes. The missing CDR3 end, 1 residue past where the read stops, is filled in from the germline J gene. This chain uses TRBV23 with TRBJ1-3; TRBD1 is the table's D call and was not checked against the DNA. CDR3 length: 14 residues. Looked up from germline, CDR1 is KGHTA and CDR2 is FQNQQP. CDR3 DNA, as far as it was read: TGCTCCAGCAGTCAAGACAGTTCTGGAAATACGCTCTAT. This gives the protein CSSSQDSSGNTLY. In full, the CDR3 reads CSSSQDSSGNTLYF.

This clone was observed once. Each gene name is a mouse one. With the read ending 1 residue before the CDR3 end, the germline J gene is used to fill in that end. This chain uses TRBV12-1 with TRBJ2-5, with 11 bases aligning to TRBD2. Losses at the gene ends were 2 bases for V and 0 bases for J; bases not matched to a gene: 6. Germline lookup yields CDR1 SGHSN and CDR2 HYEKVE. This CDR3 has 17 residues. This CDR3 is CASSPGLGGSNQDTQYF. The CDR3 DNA, read in part, is TGTGCCAGCTCTCCCGGACTGGGGGGTTCTAACCAAGACACCCAGTAC.

Concerning this clone: The genes and germline here are from mouse. The CDR3 end lies 1 residue beyond the end of the read and is filled in from the germline J gene. The V and J genes are TRBV2 and TRBJ2-2; D perhaps matches TRBD1 (6 bases). The CDR3 has 15 residues. With 4 bases removed from V and 0 bases from J, the gap between germline ends came to 9 bases. Germline V gives CDR1 LGHNA, CDR2 YSYQKL. Incomplete CDR3 DNA: TGTGCCAGCAGCCTCGGGACACCAAACACCGGGCAGCTCTAC. This translates into CASSLGTPNTGQLY. The CDR3, in full, reads CASSLGTPNTGQLYF.

On this clone: Gene and germline names: mouse. The read comes to an end 1 residue before the CDR3 does, leaving the germline J gene to fill in the end. The genes are TRBV13-2 and TRBJ2-7, with 10 bases identical to TRBD2. Trimming removed 3 bases from V and 3 bases from J; junction bases left unmatched: 3. This CDR3 is 14 amino acids long. Germline V gives CDR1 NNHNN, CDR2 SYGAGS (reference sequence). The CDR3 DNA, read in part, is TGTGCCAGCGGTGGTGACTGGGGGGTCTATGAACAGTAC. Protein product: CASGGDWGVYEQY. In full, the CDR3 is CASGGDWGVYEQYF.

As regards this clone: Gene names are mouse gene names. The observed sequence ends 1 residue before the CDR3 terminus, with the missing tail filled in from the germline J gene. V is TRBV16 and J is TRBJ2-5; D remains ambiguous. V lost 5 bases, J lost 3 bases, and 6 bases lay in between. In germline, CDR1 is SGHSA, CDR2 FRNQAP. This CDR3 has 12 residues. CDR3 sequence reads: CASSPVQDTQYF. CDR3 DNA, as far as it was read: TGTGCAAGCAGCCCCGTGCAAGACACCCAGTAC.

About this clone itself: All gene names here are mouse names. The CDR3 is cut off 1 residue early in the read; its end comes from the germline J gene. J is TRBJ1-2 and V is TRBV5; perhaps TRBD1 as D (5 bases). Trimming took off 0 bases at V and 0 bases at J, with 8 bases between the two ends. The germline V gene has CDR1 LGHNA and CDR2 YNLKQL (reference sequence). The CDR3 sequence is 15 residues long. The part of the CDR3 DNA that was read is TGTGCCAGCAGCCAAGATCGGACAACAAACTCCGACTACACC. This sequence encodes CASSQDRTTNSDYT. From start to end, the CDR3 is CASSQDRTTNSDYTF.

This clone was observed a handful of times. Gene and germline names: mouse. Read sequence stops 1 residue before the CDR3 end, and the germline J gene provides the missing end. The V call is TRBV20, the J call TRBJ1-4; possibly TRBD1 for D (6 bases). The CDR3 spans 13 residues. V lost 6 bases to trimming and J lost 0 bases, with 8 bases between them. Per the germline V gene, CDR1 is GFQATS and CDR2 is STVNSAI. CDR3 sequence: CGAWTVSNERLFF. The CDR3 bases that were read are TGTGGTGCCTGGACAGTTTCCAACGAAAGATTATTT. Using reference TRBV20 and TRBJ1-4 for the parts outside the CDR3, the full variable domain is GALVYQYPRRTICKSGTSMRMECQAVGFQATSVAWYRQSPQKTFELIALSTVNSAIKYEQNFTQEKFPISHPNLSFSSMTVLNAYLEDRGLYLCGAWTVSNERLFFGHGTKLSVL.

This clone was counted once. The listed genes are named as in mouse. The read ends 1 residue before the CDR3 terminus; that terminus is restored from the germline J gene. The rearrangement links TRBV31 to TRBJ2-2; possibly TRBD1 or TRBD2 for D (5 bases each). CDR3 length equals 15 residues. Germline CDR1 and CDR2: GKSSPN and SITVG. V dropped 2 bases and J dropped 6 bases, with 16 bases sitting between them. The part of the CDR3 DNA that was read is TGTGCCTGGAGTTCACTGGCCCCGGGGGCCGGGCAGCTCTAC. This sequence encodes CAWSSLAPGAGQLY. Given in full, the CDR3 is CAWSSLAPGAGQLYF.

Remarks on this clone: Gene labels here are mouse ones. Read sequence stops 1 residue before the CDR3 end, and the germline J gene provides the missing end. V gene TRBV1 combines with J gene TRBJ2-4; D is uncertain. Germline V CDR1 and CDR2: NSQYPW, LRSPGD (reference sequence). V gave up 0 bases and J gave up 0 bases, with 7 bases separating them. The CDR3 runs to 15 residues. The DNA read from the CDR3 is TGCACCTGCAGTGCAGATGGAGGGAGTCAAAACACCTTGTAC. It specifies CTCSADGGSQNTLY. In full, the CDR3 reads CTCSADGGSQNTLYF.

This clone has more than one count but fewer than ten. The gene names given are mouse names. The read finishes 1 residue shy of the CDR3 end, and the germline J gene is used to complete it. This chain joins TRBV20 and TRBJ2-7; 10 bases map to TRBD2. Germline V gene data show CDR1 as GFQATS and CDR2 as STVNSAI. CDR3 length equals 14 residues. The trim removed 1 base at V and 2 bases at J, leaving 2 bases unmatched. Partial CDR3 DNA: TGTGGTGCTAGGGTCGGACTGGGGGCCTATGAACAGTAC. This sequence encodes CGARVGLGAYEQY. The full-length CDR3 reads as CGARVGLGAYEQYF.

Concerning this clone: Germline and genes: mouse. Sequencing ends 1 residue short of the CDR3 end; the germline J gene provides the rest. This chain joins TRBV13-3 and TRBJ2-5; TRBD2 matches at 10 bases. The CDR3 has 14 residues. V was clipped by 5 bases and J by 4 bases; unmatched bases: 4. CDR1 NNHDY and CDR2 SYVADS come from the germline V gene. Partial CDR3 DNA: TGTGCCAGCAGAGGACTGGGGGCGAAAGACACCCAGTAC. It translates to CASRGLGAKDTQY. The full-length CDR3 reads as CASRGLGAKDTQYF.

Comments on this clone: Gene labels here are mouse ones. The read comes to an end 1 residue before the CDR3 does, leaving the germline J gene to fill in the end. The V call is TRBV13-2, the J call TRBJ1-1; possible D gene TRBD1, 5 bases. This CDR3 region has 13 residues. The germline V and J ends were trimmed by 3 bases and 4 bases, with 10 bases remaining between them. Germline lookup yields CDR1 NNHNN and CDR2 SYGAGS (reference sequence). The sequenced CDR3 bases are TGTGCCAGCGGTGGGAGGGGAAGCACAGAAGTCTTC. Protein: CASGGRGSTEVF. The whole CDR3 is CASGGRGSTEVFF.

Notes on this clone: The genes and germline here are from mouse. The read terminates 1 residue before the CDR3 end, so the remaining end is supplied by the germline J gene. This chain links TRBV13-1 with TRBJ1-3; D possibly corresponds to TRBD1 (5 bases). Germline assignment: CDR1 NSHNY and CDR2 SYGAGN. This CDR3 is built from 14 residues. V lost 2 bases, J lost 0 bases, and 6 bases lay in between. The covered CDR3 bases are TGTGCCAGCAGTGACAGGGCTTCTGGAAATACGCTCTAT. This translates into CASSDRASGNTLY. From start to end, the CDR3 is CASSDRASGNTLYF.

As for this clone: Germline and genes: mouse. The read stops 1 residue short of the end of the CDR3; the missing end is completed from the germline J gene. The chain recombines TRBV26 with TRBJ2-7; D is unresolved. V lost 6 bases and J lost 0, with 9 bases in between. The CDR3 extends over 13 amino acids. Germline V gene data show CDR1 as KGHPV and CDR2 as FQNQEV (reference sequence). CDR3 region: CASSPRSSYEQYF. The DNA read from the CDR3 is TGTGCCAGCAGCCCACGGAGCTCCTATGAACAGTAC.

A word on this clone: Mouse germline and gene names are used. The CDR3 loop reads CSSSQSPNTEVFF. The part of the CDR3 DNA that was read is TGCTCCAGCAGTCAATCCCCAAACACAGAAGTCTTC. The gene calls are TRBV23 and TRBJ1-1. The DNA ends 1 residue before the CDR3 does, and the rest of the CDR3 is filled in from the germline J gene. The germline V gene encodes CDR1 KGHTA and CDR2 FQNQQP. This CDR3 spans 13 amino acids.

Turning to this clone: Gene and germline names: mouse. The DNA ends 1 residue before the CDR3 does, and the rest of the CDR3 is filled in from the germline J gene. The gene calls are TRBV16 and TRBJ1-1; possible D gene TRBD1, 5 bases. This CDR3 is built from 13 residues. Trimming cost V 5 bases and J 1 base, with 8 bases left between them. From germline, CDR1 is SGHSA and CDR2 FRNQAP. The chain's CDR3 is CASSPTENTEVFF. Partial CDR3 DNA: TGTGCAAGCAGCCCGACAGAAAACACAGAAGTCTTC.

This clone was counted a single time. Gene names follow the mouse nomenclature. Read sequence stops 1 residue before the CDR3 end, and the germline J gene provides the missing end. The chain couples TRBV13-2 to TRBJ2-7; 7 positions agree with TRBD2. V lost 2 bases, J lost 4 bases, and 6 bases stayed unmatched. CDR3 length: 14 amino acids. From germline, CDR1 is NNHNN and CDR2 SYGAGS (reference sequence). The CDR3: CASGEGGGGYEQYF. The sequenced part of the CDR3 DNA is TGTGCCAGCGGTGAGGGGGGGGGAGGGTATGAACAGTAC.

This clone turned up a few times. Gene names and germline refer to mouse. With the read ending 1 residue before the CDR3 end, the germline J gene is used to fill in that end. This chain connects TRBV23 to TRBJ2-7; TRBD2 was called by the table and not checked on the DNA. CDR1 and CDR2 (germline): KGHTA, FQNQQP. CDR3 size: 14 residues. Incomplete CDR3 DNA: TGCTCCAGCAGCGGACTGGGGGGGCGCTATGAACAGTAC. This gives the protein CSSSGLGGRYEQY. In full, the CDR3 reads CSSSGLGGRYEQYF. The complete variable domain, with remaining parts taken from reference TRBV23 and TRBJ2-7, reads DAAVTQKPRYLIKMKGQEAEMKCIPEKGHTAVFWYQQKQSKELKFLIYFQNQQPLDQIDMVKERFSAVCPSSSLCSLGIRTCEAEDSALYLCSSSGLGGRYEQYFGPGTRLTVL.

Comments on this clone: Gene names follow the mouse nomenclature. The read gets to within 1 residue of the CDR3 end, and the germline J gene fills in the rest. J is TRBJ2-4 and V is TRBV3; D possibly corresponds to TRBD1 (6 bases). V was pared by 5 bases and J by 2 bases, with 8 bases between. Germline-derived CDR1 and CDR2 are SNHLY and FYNGKV (reference sequence). This CDR3 comprises 13 residues. The chain's CDR3 is CASSRDNQNTLYF. The part of the CDR3 DNA that was read is TGTGCCAGCAGCCGGGACAATCAAAACACCTTGTAC.

A few counts support this clone. Genes and germline come from the mouse. The covered CDR3 bases are TGTGCAAGCAGCTTAGATGGGCCCGGGCAGCTCTAC. Translating it yields CASSLDGPGQLY. The whole CDR3 reads CASSLDGPGQLYF. V usage is TRBV16 and J usage is TRBJ2-2; D not resolved. The CDR3 goes on 1 residue after the read ends, and that part is filled in from the germline J gene. V was clipped by 0 bases and J by 6 bases, with 5 bases between them. In germline, CDR1 is SGHSA, CDR2 FRNQAP. The CDR3 covers 13 residues. The variable domain in full, completed from reference TRBV16 and TRBJ2-2, reads NAGVIQTPRHKVTGKGQEATLWCEPISGHSAVFWYRQTIVQGLEFLTYFRNQAPIDDSGMPKERFSAQMPNQSHSTLKIQSTQPQDSAVYLCASSLDGPGQLYFGEGSKLTVL.

The table lists this clone with a few counts. Mouse names are used for the genes. From the germline J gene comes the end of the CDR3, since the read stops 1 residue before it. The rearrangement links TRBV26 to TRBJ1-2; D might be TRBD1 (5 bases). This CDR3 has 13 amino acids. Germline V gene data show CDR1 as KGHPV and CDR2 as FQNQEV (reference sequence). V was trimmed by 2 bases and J by 2 bases, leaving 6 bases between them. CDR3 DNA (partial): TGTGCCAGCAGTCTGGGACATAACTCCGACTACACC. Translation gives CASSLGHNSDYT. The whole CDR3 protein is CASSLGHNSDYTF.